This T cell receptor beta chain was sequenced for a study of radiation and T cells in renal cell carcinoma. In the case of this clone: As yet, its antigen is unknown.

In germline, CDR1 is GTSNPN, CDR2 SVGIG (reference sequence). The trim removed 0 bases at V and 5 bases at J, leaving 12 bases unmatched. The CDR3 is 16 residues long. Time point specified: blood 2 weeks post-SBRT. Treatment given: 15 Gy SBRT to primary tumor, nephrectomy 4 weeks later. Radiation-treated patients gave blood at baseline, week 2 and week 4. This renal cell carcinoma was of the clear cell type. Broader study findings: Top tumor clonotypes rose in blood 2 weeks post-radiation, then contracted. Pretreatment tumor biopsies were lacking, so baseline clonotypes are unknown.

Clones were sequenced by immunoSEQ multiplex PCR, and TCRdb holds only the in-frame ones, with some missing. The sample contains about 130,000 clones, 85% to 90% of which appear only once. Sample: blood, taken from a patient whose treatment included radiotherapy and nephrectomy. This receptor was obtained from a woman in her 70s with renal cell carcinoma. The V gene is TRBV30, the J gene TRBJ2-7, with 8 bases fitting TRBD1. In DNA, the CDR3 is TGTGCCTGGAGTGTATCCGAGGACAGGGTAAGGGACGAGCAGTACTTC. Translation: CAWSVSEDRVRDEQYF.